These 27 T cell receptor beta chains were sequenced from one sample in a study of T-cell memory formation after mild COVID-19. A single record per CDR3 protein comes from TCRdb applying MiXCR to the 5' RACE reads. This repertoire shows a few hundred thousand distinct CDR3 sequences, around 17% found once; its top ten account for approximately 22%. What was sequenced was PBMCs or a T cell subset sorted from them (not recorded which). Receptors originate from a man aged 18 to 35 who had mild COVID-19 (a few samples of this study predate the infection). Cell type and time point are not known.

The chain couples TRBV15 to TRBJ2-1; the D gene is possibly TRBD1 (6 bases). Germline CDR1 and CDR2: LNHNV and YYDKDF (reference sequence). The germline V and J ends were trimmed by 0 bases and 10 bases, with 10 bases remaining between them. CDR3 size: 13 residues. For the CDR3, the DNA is TGTGCCACCAGCAGAGATCCCGGGACAGAGCAGTTCTTC. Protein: CATSRDPGTEQFF.

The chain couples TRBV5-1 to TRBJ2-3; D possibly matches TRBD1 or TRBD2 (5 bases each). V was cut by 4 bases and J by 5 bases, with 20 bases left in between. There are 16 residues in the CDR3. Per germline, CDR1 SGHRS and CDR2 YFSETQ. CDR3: CASSPTTGLQVDTQYF. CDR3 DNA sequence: TGCGCCAGCAGCCCCACCACAGGACTCCAGGTAGATACGCAGTATTTT.

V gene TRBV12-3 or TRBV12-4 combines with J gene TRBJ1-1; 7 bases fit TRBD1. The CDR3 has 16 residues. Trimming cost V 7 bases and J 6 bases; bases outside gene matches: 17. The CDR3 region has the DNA TGTGCCAGCATCCTAAGACAGGGCGGATTACCGGCTGAAGCTTTCTTT. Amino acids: CASILRQGGLPAEAFF.

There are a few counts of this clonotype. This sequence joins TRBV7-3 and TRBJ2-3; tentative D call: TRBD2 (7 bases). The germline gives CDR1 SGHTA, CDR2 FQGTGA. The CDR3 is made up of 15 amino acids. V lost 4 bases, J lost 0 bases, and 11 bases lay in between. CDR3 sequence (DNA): TGTGCCAGCAGCTCGCGGGGGCCTAGCACAGATACGCAGTATTTT. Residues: CASSSRGPSTDTQYF.

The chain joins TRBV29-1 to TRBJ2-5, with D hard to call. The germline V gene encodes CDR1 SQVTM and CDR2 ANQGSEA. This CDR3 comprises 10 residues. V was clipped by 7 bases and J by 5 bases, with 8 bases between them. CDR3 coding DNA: TGCAGCGCAGCCGGGGAGACCCAGTACTTC. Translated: CSAAGETQYF.

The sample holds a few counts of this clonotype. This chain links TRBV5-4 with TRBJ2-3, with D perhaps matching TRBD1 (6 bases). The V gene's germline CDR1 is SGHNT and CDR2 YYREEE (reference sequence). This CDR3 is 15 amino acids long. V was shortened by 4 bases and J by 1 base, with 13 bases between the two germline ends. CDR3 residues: CASSLQGSGTDTQYF. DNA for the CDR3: TGTGCCAGCAGCCTGCAGGGGTCGGGCACAGATACGCAGTATTTT.

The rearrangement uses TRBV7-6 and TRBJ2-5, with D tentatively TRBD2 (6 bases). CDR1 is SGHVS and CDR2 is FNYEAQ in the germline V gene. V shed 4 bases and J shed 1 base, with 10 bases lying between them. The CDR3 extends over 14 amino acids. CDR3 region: CASSSGTSQETQYF. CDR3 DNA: TGTGCCAGCAGCTCAGGGACTTCCCAAGAGACCCAGTACTTC.

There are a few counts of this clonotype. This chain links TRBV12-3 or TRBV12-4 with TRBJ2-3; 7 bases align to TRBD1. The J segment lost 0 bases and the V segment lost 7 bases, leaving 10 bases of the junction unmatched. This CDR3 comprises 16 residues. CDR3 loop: CASTTGQVSSTDTQYF. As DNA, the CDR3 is TGTGCCAGCACCACTGGACAGGTTTCTAGCACAGATACGCAGTATTTT.

CDR3 coding DNA: TGTGCCAGCAGTCCCTCAACACGGGGGAGCTCCTACAATGAGCAGTTCTTC. Protein: CASSPSTRGSSYNEQFF. The chain recombines TRBV6-5 with TRBJ2-1; the D gene is possibly TRBD2 (6 bases). V shed 5 bases and J shed 0 bases, with 17 bases lying between them. The germline V gene has CDR1 MNHEY and CDR2 SVGAGI. The CDR3 is made up of 17 amino acids.

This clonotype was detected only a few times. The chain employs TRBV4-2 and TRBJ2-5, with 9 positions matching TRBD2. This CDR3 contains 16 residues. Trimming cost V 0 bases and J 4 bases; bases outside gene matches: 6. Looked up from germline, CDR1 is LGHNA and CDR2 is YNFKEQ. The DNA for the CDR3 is TGTGCCAGCAGCCAAGATCTGCGGGGGGGCGGAGAGACCCAGTACTTC. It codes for CASSQDLRGGGETQYF.

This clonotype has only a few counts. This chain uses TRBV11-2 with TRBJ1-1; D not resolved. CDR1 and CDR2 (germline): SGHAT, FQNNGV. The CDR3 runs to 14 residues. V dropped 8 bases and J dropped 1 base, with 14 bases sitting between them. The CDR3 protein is CASVSGRRNTEAFF. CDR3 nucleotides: TGTGCCAGCGTCTCGGGCAGGAGGAACACTGAAGCTTTCTTT.

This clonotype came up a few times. CDR3 coding DNA: TGCGCCAGCAGGCCGGGGGCGCCAGGAACTGAAGCTTTCTTT. Translated: CASRPGAPGTEAFF. V is TRBV5-1 and J is TRBJ1-1; weak D call: TRBD1 (6 bases). V lost 5 bases and J lost 5, with 16 bases in between. The CDR3 sequence is 14 residues long. Germline V lookup: CDR1 SGHRS, CDR2 YFSETQ.

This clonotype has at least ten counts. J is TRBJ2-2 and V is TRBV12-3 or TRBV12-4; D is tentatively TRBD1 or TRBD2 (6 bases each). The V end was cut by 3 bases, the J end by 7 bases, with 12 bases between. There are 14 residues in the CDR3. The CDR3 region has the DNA TGTGCCAGCAGTTTGTACAGGGAGGACGGGGAGCTGTTTTTT. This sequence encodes CASSLYREDGELFF.

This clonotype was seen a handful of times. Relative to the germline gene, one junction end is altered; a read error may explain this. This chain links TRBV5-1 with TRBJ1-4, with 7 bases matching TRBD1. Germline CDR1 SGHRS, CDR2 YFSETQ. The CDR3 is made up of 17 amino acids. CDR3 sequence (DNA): TGCGCCAGCAGATTGGGGGAGAGGGGGCATAGTAATGAAAAACTGTTTTTT. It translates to CASRLGERGHSNEKLFF.

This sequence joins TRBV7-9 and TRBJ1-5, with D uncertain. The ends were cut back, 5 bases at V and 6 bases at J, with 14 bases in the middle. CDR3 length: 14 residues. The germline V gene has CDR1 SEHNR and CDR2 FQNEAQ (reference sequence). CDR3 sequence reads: CASSPTQWGQPQHF. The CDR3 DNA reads TGTGCCAGCAGCCCAACCCAGTGGGGTCAGCCCCAGCATTTT. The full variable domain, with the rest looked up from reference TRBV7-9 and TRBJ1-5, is DTGVSQNPRHKITKRGQNVTFRCDPISEHNRLYWYRQTLGQGPEFLTYFQNEAQLEKSRLLSDRFSAERPKGSFSTLEIQRTEQGDSAMYLCASSPTQWGQPQHFGDGTRLSIL.

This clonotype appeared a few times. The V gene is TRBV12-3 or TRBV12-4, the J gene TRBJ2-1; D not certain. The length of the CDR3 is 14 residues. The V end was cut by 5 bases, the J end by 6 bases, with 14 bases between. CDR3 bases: TGTGCCAGCAGTATATACGACCAGCTCAATGAGCAGTTCTTC. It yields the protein CASSIYDQLNEQFF.

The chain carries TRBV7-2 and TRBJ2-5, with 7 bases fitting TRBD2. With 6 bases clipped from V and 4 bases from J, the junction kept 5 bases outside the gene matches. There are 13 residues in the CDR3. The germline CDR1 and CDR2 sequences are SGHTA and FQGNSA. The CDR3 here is CASRPGGGETQYF. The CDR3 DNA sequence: TGTGCCAGCAGACCGGGGGGAGGAGAGACCCAGTACTTC.

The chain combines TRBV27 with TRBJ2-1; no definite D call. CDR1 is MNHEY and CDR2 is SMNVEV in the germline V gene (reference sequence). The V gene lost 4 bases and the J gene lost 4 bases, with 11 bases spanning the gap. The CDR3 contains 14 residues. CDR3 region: CASSSPGPYNEQFF. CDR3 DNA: TGTGCCAGCAGTTCCCCAGGACCGTACAATGAGCAGTTCTTC.

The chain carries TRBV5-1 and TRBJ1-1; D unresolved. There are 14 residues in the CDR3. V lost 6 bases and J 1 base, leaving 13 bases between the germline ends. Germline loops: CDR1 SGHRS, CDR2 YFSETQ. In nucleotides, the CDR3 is TGCGCCAGCACCCATTTCTTGGGGAACACTGAAGCTTTCTTT. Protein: CASTHFLGNTEAFF.

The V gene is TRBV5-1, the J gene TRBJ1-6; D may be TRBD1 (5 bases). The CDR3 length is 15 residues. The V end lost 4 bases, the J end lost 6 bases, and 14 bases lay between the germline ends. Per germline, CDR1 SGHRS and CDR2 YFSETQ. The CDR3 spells CASSGFGGPNSPLHF. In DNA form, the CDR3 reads TGCGCCAGCAGCGGATTCGGGGGTCCTAATTCACCCCTCCACTTT.

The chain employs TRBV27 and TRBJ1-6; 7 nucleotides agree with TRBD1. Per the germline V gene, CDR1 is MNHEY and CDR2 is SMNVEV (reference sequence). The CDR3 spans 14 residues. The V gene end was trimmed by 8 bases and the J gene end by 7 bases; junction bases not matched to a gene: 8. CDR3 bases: TGTGCCAGCCGAGCCGGGACAGACAATTCACCCCTCCACTTT. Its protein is CASRAGTDNSPLHF.

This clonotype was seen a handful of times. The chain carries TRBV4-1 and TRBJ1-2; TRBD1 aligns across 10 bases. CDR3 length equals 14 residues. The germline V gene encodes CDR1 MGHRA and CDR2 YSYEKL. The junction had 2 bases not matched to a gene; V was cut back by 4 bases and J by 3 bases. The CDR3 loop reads CASSLDRGDYGYTF. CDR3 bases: TGCGCCAGCAGCCTGGACAGGGGGGACTATGGCTACACCTTC.

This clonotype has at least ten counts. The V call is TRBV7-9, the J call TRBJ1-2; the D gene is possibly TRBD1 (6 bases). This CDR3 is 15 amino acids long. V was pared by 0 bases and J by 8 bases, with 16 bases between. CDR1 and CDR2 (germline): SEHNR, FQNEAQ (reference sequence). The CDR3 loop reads CASSLANAGVQGYTF. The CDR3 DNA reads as TGTGCCAGCAGCTTAGCGAATGCAGGGGTCCAGGGCTACACCTTC.

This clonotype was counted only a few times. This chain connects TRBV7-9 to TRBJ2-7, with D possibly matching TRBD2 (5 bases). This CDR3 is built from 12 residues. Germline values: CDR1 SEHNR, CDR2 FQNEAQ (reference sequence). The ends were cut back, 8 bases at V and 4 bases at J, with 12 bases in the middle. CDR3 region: CASELGGYEQYV. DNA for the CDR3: TGTGCCAGCGAACTGGGCGGGTACGAGCAGTACGTC.

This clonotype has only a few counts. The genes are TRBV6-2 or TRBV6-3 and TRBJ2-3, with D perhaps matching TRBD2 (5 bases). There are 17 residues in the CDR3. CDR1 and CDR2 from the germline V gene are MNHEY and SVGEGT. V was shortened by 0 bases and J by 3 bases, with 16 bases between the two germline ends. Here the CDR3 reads CASSYSIPGSLTDTQYF. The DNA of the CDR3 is TGTGCCAGCAGTTACTCCATCCCGGGATCTTTGACAGATACGCAGTATTTT.

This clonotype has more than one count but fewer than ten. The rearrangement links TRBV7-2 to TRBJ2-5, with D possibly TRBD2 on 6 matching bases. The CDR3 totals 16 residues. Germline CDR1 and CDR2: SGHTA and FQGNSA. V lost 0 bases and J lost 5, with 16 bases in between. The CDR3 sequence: CASSLARRTTRETQYF. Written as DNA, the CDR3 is TGTGCCAGCAGCTTAGCGCGGAGGACTACAAGGGAGACCCAGTACTTC.

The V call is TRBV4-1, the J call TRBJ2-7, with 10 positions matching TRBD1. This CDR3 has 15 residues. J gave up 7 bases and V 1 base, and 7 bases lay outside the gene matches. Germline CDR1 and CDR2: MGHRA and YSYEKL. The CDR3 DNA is TGCGCCAGCAGCCAAGGGACAGGGGGTCAACGGGAGCAGTACTTC. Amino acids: CASSQGTGGQREQYF.